The rows below give T cell receptor beta chains drawn from one sample of a study of T cell repertoires in cytomegalovirus infection. TCRdb reprocessed the reads via MiXCR and lists one record per CDR3 protein. The data show about 830,000 distinct CDR3 sequences, 32% seen once. Antigen specificity for these receptors is unknown. Sequenced here: cultured CD8+ T cells from PBMCs, sampled from culture after CMV antigen stimulation. The receptors shown here come from a human donor in good health (CMV status not recorded). Some clones in this sample may be carry-over from other donors' samples. Both conserved end residues are part of each CDR3. D genes are given only for firm matches. Only some rows state a clone size, as once, few, many or a class for expanded clones.

abundance	d_gene	v_gene	j_gene	CDR3nt	CDR3aa
few	TRBD1	TRBV6-2/TRBV6-3	TRBJ2-5	TGTGCCAGCACCGTCAGGGGGCGCGGGAAGGAGACCCAGTACTTC	CASTVRGRGKETQYF
.	.	TRBV4-3	TRBJ2-5	TGCGCCAGCAGCCAAGATGGCAGGGTCCAAGAGACCCAGTACTTC	CASSQDGRVQETQYF
.	.	TRBV7-9	TRBJ2-3	TGTGCCCGCCAAGAGAGCACAGATACGCAGTATTTT	CARQESTDTQYF
many	TRBD1	TRBV27	TRBJ2-1	TGTGCCAGCAGTTTATCGCGGACAGGGGGCAATGAGCAGTTCTTC	CASSLSRTGGNEQFF
few	.	TRBV14	TRBJ2-2	TGTGCCAGCAGCCAAGCTCACGGTTTGTTGGGCGGGGAGCTGTTTTTT	CASSQAHGLLGGELFF
.	.	TRBV18	TRBJ1-6	TGTGCCAGCTCACCCGTTAGGGTCTATAATTCACCCCTCCACTTT	CASSPVRVYNSPLHF
.	.	TRBV7-9	TRBJ1-1	TGTGCCAGCAGCTTAGGGTACCCCGTGGGGAACACTGAAGCTTTCTTT	CASSLGYPVGNTEAFF
few	.	TRBV6-5	TRBJ2-1	TGTGCCAGCAGACAGGCTTCCTACAATGAGCAGTTCTTC	CASRQASYNEQFF
few	.	TRBV4-1	TRBJ2-1	TGCGCCAGCAGCCAATATGCGGGTGACAATGAGCAGTTCTTC	CASSQYAGDNEQFF
many	.	TRBV7-6	TRBJ1-5	TGTGCCAGCAGCCCGCGCCGCGATAGCAATCAGCCCCAGCATTTT	CASSPRRDSNQPQHF
few	.	TRBV27	TRBJ1-5	TGTGCCAGCAGTTTATCTGGGACGGGCTCTCGTCCCCAGCATTTT	CASSLSGTGSRPQHF
.	TRBD2	TRBV2	TRBJ2-5	TGTGCCAGCAGTGAGCGGGGGTTCTTGGGGGAGACCCAGTACTTC	CASSERGFLGETQYF
.	.	TRBV7-6	TRBJ2-3	TGTGCCAGCAGCTCGGAGTACGCGCAGTATTTT	CASSSEYAQYF
.	TRBD2	TRBV5-6	TRBJ2-4	TGTGCCAGCAGCCCCTCGAGGGGCGGGGGGTCCCTAGCCAAAAACATTCAGTACTTC	CASSPSRGGGSLAKNIQYF
.	TRBD2	TRBV20-1	TRBJ2-1	TGCAGTGCTAGAGATCGGGAACGGGGGGGTATATACGATGAGCAGTTCTTC	CSARDRERGGIYDEQFF
.	.	TRBV4-1	TRBJ2-1	TGCGCCAGCAGCCACCTAACAGGGTCCCACAATGAGCAGTTCTTC	CASSHLTGSHNEQFF